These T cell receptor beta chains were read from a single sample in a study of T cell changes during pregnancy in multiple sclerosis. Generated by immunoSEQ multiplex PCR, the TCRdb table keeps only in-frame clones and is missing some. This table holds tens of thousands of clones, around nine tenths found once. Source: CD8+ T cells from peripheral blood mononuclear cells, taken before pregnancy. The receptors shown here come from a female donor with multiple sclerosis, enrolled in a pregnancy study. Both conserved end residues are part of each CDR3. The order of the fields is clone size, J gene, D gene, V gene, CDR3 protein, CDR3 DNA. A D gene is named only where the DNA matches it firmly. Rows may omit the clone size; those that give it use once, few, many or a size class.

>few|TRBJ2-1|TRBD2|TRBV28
CASSPPGLAGGWFF
TGTGCCAGCAGTCCCCCGGGACTAGCGGGAGGATGGTTCTTC
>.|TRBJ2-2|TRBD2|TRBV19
CASSMVLAGTGELFF
TGTGCCAGTAGTATGGTACTAGCGGGTACCGGGGAGCTGTTTTTT
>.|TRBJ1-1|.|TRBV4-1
CASSQERRLIAEAFF
TGCGCCAGCAGCCAAGAAAGGCGGTTAATCGCTGAAGCTTTCTTT
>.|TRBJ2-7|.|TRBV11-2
CASSLDRRQTYEQYF
TGTGCCAGCAGCTTAGATAGGCGACAGACCTACGAGCAGTACTTC
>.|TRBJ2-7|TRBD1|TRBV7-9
CASSRPGQPYEQYF
TGTGCCAGCAGCCGACCGGGACAGCCTTACGAGCAGTACTTC
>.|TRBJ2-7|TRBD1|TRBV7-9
CASSLVGGHYEQYF
TGTGCCAGCAGCTTAGTAGGGGGCCACTACGAGCAGTACTTC
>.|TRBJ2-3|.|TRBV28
CASSPRQGIGEADTQYF
TGTGCCAGCAGTCCGAGGCAGGGTATCGGGGAGGCAGATACGCAGTATTTT
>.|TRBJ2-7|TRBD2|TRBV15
CATSSGGAGGVYEQYF
TGTGCCACCAGCAGCGGCGGGGCGGGAGGGGTCTACGAGCAGTACTTC
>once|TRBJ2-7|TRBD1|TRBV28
CASSSGQVAYEQYF
TGTGCCAGCAGTTCGGGACAGGTCGCCTACGAGCAGTACTTC
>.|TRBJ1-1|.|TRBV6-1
CASMAGQTSPSF
TGTGCCAGCATGGCAGGACAAACATCCCCCAGCTTT
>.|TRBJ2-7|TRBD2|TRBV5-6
CASSLWGGYDEQYF
TGTGCCAGCAGCTTGTGGGGGGGGTACGACGAGCAGTACTTC
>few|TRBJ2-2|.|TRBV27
CASSSAGTGELFF
TGTGCCAGCAGTTCTGCGGGGACCGGGGAGCTGTTTTTT
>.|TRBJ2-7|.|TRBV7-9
CASSSPDRNTYEQYF
TGTGCCAGCAGCTCCCCCGACAGGAACACCTACGAGCAGTACTTC
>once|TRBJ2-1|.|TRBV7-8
CASSPARLARNNEQFF
TGTGCCAGCAGCCCTGCTCGGCTAGCGCGTAACAATGAGCAGTTCTTC